This T cell receptor beta chain was documented in a study of pediatric ulcerative colitis. In the study overall: Ulcerative colitis patients had pancolitis or left-sided colitis, with confirming histology.

In germline, CDR1 is SGHDN, CDR2 FVKESK. This CDR3 comprises 9 residues. Here immunoSEQ multiplex PCR was the method, and the copy in TCRdb shows in-frame clones only, minus some. The profile shows 40,000 to 60,000 clones, 60% to 85% of them singletons. General study points: Acute severe colitis showed lower rectal diversity from clonal expansions.

Rectal tissue came from one to two pinch biopsies taken at colonoscopy. Concerning this clone: Antigen specificity is unknown. One junction end does not reproduce the germline sequence, and a read error may be involved.

V usage is TRBV14 and J usage is TRBJ2-7; D gene ambiguous. The sample comprised gut tissue. The sequence was obtained from a girl aged 10-17 years with moderate ulcerative colitis. As DNA, the CDR3 is TGTGCCAGCAGGTCATTTTGGGGCTTC. Encoded protein: CASRSFWGF.